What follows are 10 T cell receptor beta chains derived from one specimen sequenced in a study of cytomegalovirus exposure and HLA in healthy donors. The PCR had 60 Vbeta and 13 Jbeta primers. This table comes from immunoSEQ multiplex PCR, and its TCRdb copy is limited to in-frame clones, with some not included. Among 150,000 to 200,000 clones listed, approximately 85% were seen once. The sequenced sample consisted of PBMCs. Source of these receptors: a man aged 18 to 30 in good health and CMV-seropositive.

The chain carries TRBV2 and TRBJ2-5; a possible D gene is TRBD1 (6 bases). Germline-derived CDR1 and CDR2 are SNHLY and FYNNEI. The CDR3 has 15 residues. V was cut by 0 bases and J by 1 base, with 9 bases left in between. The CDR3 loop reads CASSEAPGVQETQYF. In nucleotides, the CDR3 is TGTGCCAGCAGTGAAGCGCCAGGGGTCCAAGAGACCCAGTACTTC.

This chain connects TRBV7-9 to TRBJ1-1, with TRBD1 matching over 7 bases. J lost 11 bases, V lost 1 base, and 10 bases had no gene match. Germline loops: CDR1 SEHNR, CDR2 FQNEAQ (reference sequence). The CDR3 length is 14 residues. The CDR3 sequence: CASSLGGQVEDAFF. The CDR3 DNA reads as TGTGCCAGCAGCTTAGGAGGACAGGTAGAGGATGCTTTCTTT.

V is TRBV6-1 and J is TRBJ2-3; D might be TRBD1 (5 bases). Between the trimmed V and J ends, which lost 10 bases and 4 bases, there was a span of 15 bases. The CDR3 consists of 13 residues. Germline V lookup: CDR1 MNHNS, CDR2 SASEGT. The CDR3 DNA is TGTGCCATCAGGGCAGCGAACGCAGATACGCAGTATTTT. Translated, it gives CAIRAANADTQYF.

CDR3 nucleotides: TGTGCCAGCAGCCCCCAGCGGGGTAGGTCAGATACGCAGTATTTT. This codes for CASSPQRGRSDTQYF. J is TRBJ2-3 and V is TRBV7-3; 7 bases fit TRBD2. Trimming removed 5 bases from V and 4 bases from J; junction bases left unmatched: 9. This CDR3 is built from 15 residues. Germline lookup yields CDR1 SGHTA and CDR2 FQGTGA.

CDR3 loop: CASQKSRTERAFF. The CDR3 coding sequence is TGTGCCAGTCAAAAATCCCGGACAGAGCGAGCTTTCTTT. The chain links TRBV7-9 to TRBJ1-1; possible D gene TRBD1, 6 bases. There are 13 residues in the CDR3. Germline V gene data show CDR1 as SEHNR and CDR2 as FQNEAQ (reference sequence). Between the trimmed V and J ends, which lost 9 bases and 10 bases, there was a span of 21 bases.

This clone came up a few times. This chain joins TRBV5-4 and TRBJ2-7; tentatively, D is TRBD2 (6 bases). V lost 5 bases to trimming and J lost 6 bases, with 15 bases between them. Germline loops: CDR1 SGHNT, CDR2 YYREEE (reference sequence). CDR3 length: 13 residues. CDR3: CASSPRGRPEQYF. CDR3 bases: TGTGCCAGCAGTCCCCGTGGGAGGCCCGAGCAGTACTTC.

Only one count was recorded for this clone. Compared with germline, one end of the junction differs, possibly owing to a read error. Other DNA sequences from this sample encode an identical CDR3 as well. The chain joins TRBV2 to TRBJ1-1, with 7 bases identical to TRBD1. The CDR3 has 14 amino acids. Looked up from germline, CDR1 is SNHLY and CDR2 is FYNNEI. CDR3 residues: CASSPGGGFAEAFF. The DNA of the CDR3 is TGTGCCAGCAGCCCCGGAGGGGGCTTCGCTGAAGCCTTCTTT.

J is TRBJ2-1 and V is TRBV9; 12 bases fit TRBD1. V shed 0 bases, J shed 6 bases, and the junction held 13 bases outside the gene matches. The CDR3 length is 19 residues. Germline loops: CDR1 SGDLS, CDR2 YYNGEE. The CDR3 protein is CASSVVSWGTGGNSNEQFF. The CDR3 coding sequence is TGTGCCAGCAGCGTAGTAAGTTGGGGGACAGGGGGCAATAGCAATGAGCAGTTCTTC. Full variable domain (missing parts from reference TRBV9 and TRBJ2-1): DSGVTQTPKHLITATGQRVTLRCSPRSGDLSVYWYQQSLDQGLQFLIQYYNGEERAKGNILERFSAQQFPDLHSELNLSSLELGDSALYFCASSVVSWGTGGNSNEQFFGPGTRLTVL.

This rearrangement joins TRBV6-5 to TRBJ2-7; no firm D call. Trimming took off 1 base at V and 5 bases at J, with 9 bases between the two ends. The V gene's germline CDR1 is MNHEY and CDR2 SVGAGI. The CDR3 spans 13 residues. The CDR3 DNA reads TGTGCCAGCAGTTACTTGCCTCTAGACGAGCAGTACTTC. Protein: CASSYLPLDEQYF.

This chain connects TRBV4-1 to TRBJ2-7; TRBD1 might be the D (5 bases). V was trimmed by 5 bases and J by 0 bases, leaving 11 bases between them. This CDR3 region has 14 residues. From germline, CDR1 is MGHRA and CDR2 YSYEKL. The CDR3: CASSYSTDSYEQYF. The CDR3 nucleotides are TGCGCCAGCAGCTATTCGACAGACTCCTACGAGCAGTACTTC.